Each of the 29 T cell receptor beta chains below was sequenced from the same sample in a study of long-term antiretroviral therapy in people with HIV. At the survey level, the v3.0 immunoSEQ assay was run. Sequenced by immunoSEQ multiplex PCR; TCRdb stores in-frame clones only, minus some. The sample lists about 22,000 clones, around four fifths occurring once. The sequencing used unsorted PBMCs, collected roughly 4 years after starting antiretroviral therapy. All receptors derive from a man younger than 30 with HIV.

Points on this clone: The same CDR3 arises from other DNA sequences in this sample as well. V is TRBV10-1 and J is TRBJ2-3; no clear D gene. V shed 5 bases and J shed 0 bases, with 3 bases lying between them. The germline CDR1 and CDR2 sequences are WNHNN and SYGVQD (reference sequence). There are 12 residues in the CDR3. This chain's CDR3 is CASSYSTDTQYF. In DNA, the CDR3 is TGCGCCAGCAGTTATAGCACAGATACGCAGTATTTT.

The rearrangement joins TRBV6-6 to TRBJ2-3; D not certain. Germline V CDR1 and CDR2: MNHNY, SVGAGI (reference sequence). V was shortened by 3 bases and J by 4 bases, with 2 bases between the two germline ends. This CDR3 comprises 11 residues. The CDR3 DNA reads TGTGCCAGCAGTTATGCAGATACGCAGTATTTT. This sequence encodes CASSYADTQYF.

CDR3 region: CASSPSGTSSYNSPLHF. CDR3 in DNA: TGTGCCAGCAGCCCGTCGGGTACGAGCTCCTATAATTCACCCCTCCACTTT. The rearrangement uses TRBV9 and TRBJ1-6; D call uncertain. Trimming shortened V by 4 bases and J by 0 bases, and 14 bases separated the two germline ends. Germline values: CDR1 SGDLS, CDR2 YYNGEE. The CDR3 spans 17 residues.

The J gene is TRBJ1-1, the V gene TRBV6-1; no reliable D call. The ends were cut back, 3 bases at V and 1 base at J, with 9 bases in the middle. The CDR3 sequence is 14 residues long. The germline CDR1 and CDR2 sequences are MNHNS and SASEGT. In DNA, the CDR3 is TGTGCCAGCAGTGAGCGGGGTCAGAACACTGAAGCTTTCTTT. It encodes CASSERGQNTEAFF.

The chain uses TRBV23-1 and TRBJ2-1; 9 bases map to TRBD1. TRBV23-1 is assigned to the ORF class and has an uncertain function. CDR3 length equals 14 residues. V was clipped by 2 bases and J by 12 bases; unmatched bases: 8. The CDR3 DNA reads as TGCGCCAGCAGTCAACGGGGACAGGGTCGGTTGCAGTTCTTC. Protein: CASSQRGQGRLQFF.

The chain joins TRBV6-1 to TRBJ2-7, with 7 bases fitting TRBD1. Germline V lookup: CDR1 MNHNS, CDR2 SASEGT. This CDR3 is 15 amino acids long. The CDR3 sequence is CASSETSTGSFEQYV. CDR3 DNA sequence: TGTGCCAGCAGTGAGACTTCGACAGGGTCCTTCGAGCAGTACGTC.

The rearrangement joins TRBV5-4 to TRBJ1-1, with no clear D. This CDR3 spans 13 amino acids. Per germline, CDR1 SGHNT and CDR2 YYREEE (reference sequence). The germline V and J ends were trimmed by 0 bases and 1 base, with 4 bases remaining between them. CDR3 nucleotides: TGTGCCAGCAGCTTGGCCTCGAACACTGAAGCTTTCTTT. It encodes CASSLASNTEAFF.

The CDR3 nucleotides read TGCGCCAGCAGCCCGACAGTGAACACCGGGGAGCTGTTTTTT. Protein product: CASSPTVNTGELFF. This sequence joins TRBV5-1 and TRBJ2-2, with D perhaps TRBD1 (5 bases). The CDR3 is made up of 14 amino acids. Trimming took off 4 bases at V and 1 base at J, with 8 bases between the two ends. The germline V gene has CDR1 SGHRS and CDR2 YFSETQ.

The chain recombines TRBV27 with TRBJ1-6, with 8 bases identical to TRBD1. The CDR3 is made up of 16 amino acids. From germline, CDR1 is MNHEY and CDR2 SMNVEV (reference sequence). V lost 3 bases and J lost 7; bases outside the gene matches: 8. CDR3 residues: CASSLGAGGGNSPLHF. The DNA for the CDR3 is TGTGCCAGCAGTTTGGGGGCAGGGGGCGGGAATTCACCCCTCCACTTT.

CDR3 nucleotides: TGTGCCAGCAGCGCGGGACAAGCCGGGACCGTGGGAGCAACTAATGAAAAACTGTTTTTT. Amino acid sequence: CASSAGQAGTVGATNEKLFF. The genes are TRBV9 and TRBJ1-4; possible D gene TRBD1, 6 bases. The germline gives CDR1 SGDLS, CDR2 YYNGEE. The ends were cut back, 3 bases at V and 0 bases at J, with 24 bases in the middle. This CDR3 comprises 20 residues. The full variable domain, its missing parts supplied by reference TRBV9 and TRBJ1-4, is DSGVTQTPKHLITATGQRVTLRCSPRSGDLSVYWYQQSLDQGLQFLIQYYNGEERAKGNILERFSAQQFPDLHSELNLSSLELGDSALYFCASSAGQAGTVGATNEKLFFGSGTQLSVL.

The genes are TRBV7-9 and TRBJ1-2; D is unresolved. The ends were cut back, 1 base at V and 10 bases at J, with 22 bases in the middle. CDR1 and CDR2 from the germline V gene are SEHNR and FQNEAQ (reference sequence). This CDR3 comprises 16 residues. In DNA, the CDR3 is TGTGCCAGCAGCTTAGTAGGGTTAGGGTTCCCCACGGACTACACCTTC. Translation gives CASSLVGLGFPTDYTF. The full variable domain, with the rest looked up from reference TRBV7-9 and TRBJ1-2, is DTGVSQNPRHKITKRGQNVTFRCDPISEHNRLYWYRQTLGQGPEFLTYFQNEAQLEKSRLLSDRFSAERPKGSFSTLEIQRTEQGDSAMYLCASSLVGLGFPTDYTFGSGTRLTVV.

The chain's CDR3 is CASSQATGRWNQPQHF. Written as DNA, the CDR3 is TGCGCCAGCAGCCAAGCGACAGGGCGGTGGAATCAGCCCCAGCATTTT. This chain uses TRBV4-1 with TRBJ1-5; 7 bases line up with TRBD1. Germline V gene sequence: CDR1 MGHRA, CDR2 YSYEKL. With 1 base clipped from V and 4 bases from J, the junction kept 7 bases outside the gene matches. The CDR3 extends over 16 amino acids.

The rearrangement joins TRBV27 to TRBJ1-2; 9 nucleotides match TRBD1. Losses at the gene ends were 5 bases for V and 8 bases for J; bases not matched to a gene: 9. Germline assignment: CDR1 MNHEY and CDR2 SMNVEV (reference sequence). The CDR3 totals 14 residues. The CDR3 loop is CASSVVQGARGYTF. In nucleotides, the CDR3 is TGTGCCAGCAGTGTGGTACAGGGGGCGCGAGGCTACACCTTC.

The chain is built from TRBV6-1 and TRBJ1-5; D is possibly TRBD1 (6 bases). Trimming stripped 2 bases from V and 7 bases from J, with 12 bases between. The CDR3 has 14 amino acids. CDR1 is MNHNS and CDR2 is SASEGT in the germline V gene. The DNA of the CDR3 is TGTGCCAGCAGTGAACCGGGGGCTGCGCAGCCCCAGCATTTT. Protein: CASSEPGAAQPQHF.

The count of this clone is one. The rearrangement links TRBV18 to TRBJ2-3; unclear D gene. The CDR3 length is 15 residues. The V end was cut by 0 bases, the J end by 5 bases, with 12 bases between. From germline, CDR1 is KGHSH and CDR2 LQKENI. The CDR3 is CASSPPGDGIDTQYF. As DNA, the CDR3 is TGTGCCAGCTCACCACCCGGAGATGGCATAGATACGCAGTATTTT. Using reference TRBV18 and TRBJ2-3 for the parts outside the CDR3, the full variable domain is NAGVMQNPRHLVRRRGQEARLRCSPMKGHSHVYWYRQLPEEGLKFMVYLQKENIIDESGMPKERFSAEFPKEGPSILRIQQVVRGDSAAYFCASSPPGDGIDTQYFGPGTRLTVL.

The rearrangement joins TRBV5-1 to TRBJ1-2; D is undetermined. V lost 4 bases, J lost 2 bases, and 3 bases lay in between. The CDR3 is 11 amino acids. Germline V gene data show CDR1 as SGHRS and CDR2 as YFSETQ. CDR3 amino acids: CASSGNYGYTF. The CDR3 DNA follows: TGCGCCAGCAGCGGAAACTATGGCTACACCTTC.

V gene TRBV5-1 combines with J gene TRBJ2-3, with TRBD2 matching over 13 bases. This CDR3 spans 15 amino acids. Germline V gene sequence: CDR1 SGHRS, CDR2 YFSETQ. The ends lost 2 bases at V and 6 bases at J; junction bases unmatched: 3. Here the CDR3 DNA reads TGCGCCAGCAGCTTAGGACTAGCGGGAGCGGATACGCAGTATTTT. Amino acids: CASSLGLAGADTQYF.

In nucleotides, the CDR3 is TGTGCCAGCAGCTTAGATTGGACTAGCGGGGGGGCCGATGAGCAGTTCTTC. Translation gives CASSLDWTSGGADEQFF. The chain is built from TRBV11-2 and TRBJ2-1, with TRBD2 matching 15 bases. Germline trimming cut 0 bases from V and 8 bases from J; bases unmatched to any gene: 5. Per germline, CDR1 SGHAT and CDR2 FQNNGV. This CDR3 has 17 amino acids.

J is TRBJ1-1 and V is TRBV2; D is unclear. Germline loops: CDR1 SNHLY, CDR2 FYNNEI. This CDR3 has 12 residues. Trimming left V 3 bases short and J 5 bases short, with 7 bases between. CDR3 protein: CASSDGGTEAFF. The CDR3 bases are TGTGCCAGCAGTGACGGAGGGACTGAAGCTTTCTTT.

This clone came up a few times. This chain connects TRBV1 to TRBJ2-5; the table's D call, TRBD2, was not checked against the DNA. TRBV1 is a listed pseudogene. The CDR3 covers 16 residues. The CDR3: CTSSQELPLLGETQYF. As DNA, the CDR3 is TGCACCAGCAGCCAAGAGCTCCCCCTCCTCGGAGAGACCCAGTACTTC.

This clone was found a few times. The chain combines TRBV2 with TRBJ1-6, with 9 bases that match TRBD1. The CDR3 runs 14 residues. The germline V gene has CDR1 SNHLY and CDR2 FYNNEI. The V gene end was trimmed by 6 bases and the J gene end by 7 bases; junction bases not matched to a gene: 4. The CDR3 nucleotides are TGTGCCAGCAGACGGACAGGGGAAAATTCACCCCTCCACTTT. Translation gives CASRRTGENSPLHF. Full variable domain (remainder filled in from reference TRBV2 and TRBJ1-6): EPEVTQTPSHQVTQMGQEVILRCVPISNHLYFYWYRQILGQKVEFLVSFYNNEISEKSEIFDDQFSVERPDGSNFTLKIRSTKLEDSAMYFCASRRTGENSPLHFGNGTRLTVT.

V gene TRBV19 combines with J gene TRBJ2-3, with D perhaps matching TRBD1 or TRBD2 (5 bases each). Germline CDR1 is LNHDA and CDR2 is SQIVND (reference sequence). V was trimmed by 6 bases and J by 1 base, leaving 8 bases between them. This CDR3 has 13 residues. The CDR3 bases are TGTGCCAGTAGGTTGGGGGGCACAGATACGCAGTATTTT. Its translation is CASRLGGTDTQYF.

The chain recombines TRBV19 with TRBJ2-1; D unclear. V lost 1 base to trimming and J lost 6 bases, with 13 bases between them. Germline V gene sequence: CDR1 LNHDA, CDR2 SQIVND (reference sequence). CDR3 length: 15 residues. Here the CDR3 DNA reads TGTGCCAGTAGTATAGGCCCTCTGGAATCCAATGAGCAGTTCTTC. Its protein product is CASSIGPLESNEQFF.

This clone was observed a single time. CDR3 DNA sequence: TGTGCCAGCACCTCGGACAGGGATGGGAACATTCAGTACTTC. Amino acid sequence: CASTSDRDGNIQYF. This chain joins TRBV6-5 and TRBJ2-4, with TRBD1 matching 8 bases. V dropped 7 bases and J dropped 7; count of bases not matched to a gene: 9. CDR1 MNHEY and CDR2 SVGAGI come from the germline V gene. The CDR3 is made up of 14 amino acids.

CDR3 loop: CARRGRPSGGSSYNEQFF. Here the CDR3 DNA reads TGTGCCAGGAGGGGCAGGCCTAGCGGGGGGAGCTCCTACAATGAGCAGTTCTTC. The rearrangement links TRBV2 to TRBJ2-1, with 11 positions matching TRBD2. This CDR3 spans 18 amino acids. Losses at the gene ends were 9 bases for V and 0 bases for J; bases not matched to a gene: 13. The germline gives CDR1 SNHLY, CDR2 FYNNEI.

The chain combines TRBV7-9 with TRBJ2-7; D gene ambiguous. The CDR3 extends over 14 amino acids. Germline V lookup: CDR1 SEHNR, CDR2 FQNEAQ (reference sequence). V dropped 1 base and J dropped 2 bases, with 9 bases sitting between them. The CDR3 spells CASSLGTATYEQYV. The CDR3 nucleotides are TGTGCCAGCAGCTTAGGTACGGCTACCTACGAGCAGTACGTC.

This rearrangement joins TRBV29-1 to TRBJ2-2, with D possibly being TRBD2 (6 bases). The CDR3 has 15 amino acids. Germline loops: CDR1 SQVTM, CDR2 ANQGSEA. The V end was cut by 4 bases, the J end by 0 bases, with 12 bases between. Written as DNA, the CDR3 is TGCAGCGTTGTTCCGGGGGAGTCGAACACCGGGGAGCTGTTTTTT. Amino acid sequence: CSVVPGESNTGELFF.

This clone has more than one count but fewer than ten. The chain joins TRBV7-6 to TRBJ1-2; the D is unclear. Germline V gene data show CDR1 as SGHVS and CDR2 as FNYEAQ. This CDR3 comprises 15 residues. V was trimmed by 0 bases and J by 2 bases, leaving 10 bases between them. CDR3 nucleotide sequence: TGTGCCAGCAGCTTAGCGGAGGGTAGAAACTATGGCTACACCTTC. It is translated as CASSLAEGRNYGYTF.

This clone was detected once. The genes are TRBV5-1 and TRBJ2-5; D perhaps matches TRBD2 (7 bases). The CDR3 has 16 amino acids. Germline V CDR1 and CDR2: SGHRS, YFSETQ. Trimming took 4 bases from V and 4 from J, leaving 20 bases between them. This chain's CDR3 is CASSPSGGGRVETQYF. The CDR3 region has the DNA TGCGCCAGCAGCCCAAGTGGGGGGGGCCGGGTAGAGACCCAGTACTTC.